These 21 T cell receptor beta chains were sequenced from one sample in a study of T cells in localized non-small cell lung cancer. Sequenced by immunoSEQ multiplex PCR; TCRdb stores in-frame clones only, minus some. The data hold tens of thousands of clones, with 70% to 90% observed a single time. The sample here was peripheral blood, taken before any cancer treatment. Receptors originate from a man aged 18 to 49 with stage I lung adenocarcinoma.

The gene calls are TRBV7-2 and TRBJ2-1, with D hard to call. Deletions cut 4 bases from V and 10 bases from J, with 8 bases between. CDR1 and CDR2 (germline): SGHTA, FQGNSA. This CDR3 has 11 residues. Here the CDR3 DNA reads TGTGCCAGCAGCTCCCTGGGGGAGCAGTTCTTC. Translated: CASSSLGEQFF. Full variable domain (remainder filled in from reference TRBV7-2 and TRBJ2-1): GAGVSQSPSNKVTEKGKDVELRCDPISGHTALYWYRQSLGQGLEFLIYFQGNSAPDKSGLPSDRFSAERTGGSVSTLTIQRTQQEDSAVYLCASSSLGEQFFGPGTRLTVL.

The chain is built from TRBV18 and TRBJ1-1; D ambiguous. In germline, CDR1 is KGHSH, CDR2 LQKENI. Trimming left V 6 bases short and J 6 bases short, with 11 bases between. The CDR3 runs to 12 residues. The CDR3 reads CASSSPGAEAFF. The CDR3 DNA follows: TGTGCCAGCTCCTCACCAGGCGCTGAAGCTTTCTTT.

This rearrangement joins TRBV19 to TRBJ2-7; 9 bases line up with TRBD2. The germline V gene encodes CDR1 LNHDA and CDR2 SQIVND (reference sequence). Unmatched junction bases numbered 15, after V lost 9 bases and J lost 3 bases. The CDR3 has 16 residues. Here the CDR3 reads CASHPGSSGGGYEQYF. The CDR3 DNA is TGTGCCAGCCATCCCGGGAGTAGCGGGGGAGGCTACGAGCAGTACTTC.

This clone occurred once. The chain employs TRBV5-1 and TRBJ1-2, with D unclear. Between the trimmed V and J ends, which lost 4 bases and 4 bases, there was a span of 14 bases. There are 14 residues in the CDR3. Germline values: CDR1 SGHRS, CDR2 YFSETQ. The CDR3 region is CASSQSLRVYGYTF. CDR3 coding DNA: TGCGCCAGCAGCCAGAGCCTGCGTGTCTATGGCTACACCTTC.

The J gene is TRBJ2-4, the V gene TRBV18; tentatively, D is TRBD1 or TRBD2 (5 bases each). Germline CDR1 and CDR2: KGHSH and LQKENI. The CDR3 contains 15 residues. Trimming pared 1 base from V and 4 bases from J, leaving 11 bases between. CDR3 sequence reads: CASSPLKGRKNIQYF. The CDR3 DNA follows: TGTGCCAGCTCACCACTAAAGGGACGTAAAAACATTCAGTACTTC.

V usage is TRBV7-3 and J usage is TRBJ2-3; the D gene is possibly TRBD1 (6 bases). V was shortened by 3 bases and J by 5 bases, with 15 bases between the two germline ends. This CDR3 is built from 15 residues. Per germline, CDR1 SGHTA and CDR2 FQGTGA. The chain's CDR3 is CASSFSQGRGDTQYF. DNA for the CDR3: TGTGCCAGCAGCTTTAGTCAGGGGCGCGGAGATACGCAGTATTTT.

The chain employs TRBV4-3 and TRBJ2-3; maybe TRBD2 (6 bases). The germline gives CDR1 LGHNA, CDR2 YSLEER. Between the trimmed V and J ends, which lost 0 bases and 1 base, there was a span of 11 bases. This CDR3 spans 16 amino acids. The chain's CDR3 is CASSQDMGGGTDTQYF. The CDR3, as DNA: TGCGCCAGCAGCCAAGATATGGGCGGGGGCACAGATACGCAGTATTTT.

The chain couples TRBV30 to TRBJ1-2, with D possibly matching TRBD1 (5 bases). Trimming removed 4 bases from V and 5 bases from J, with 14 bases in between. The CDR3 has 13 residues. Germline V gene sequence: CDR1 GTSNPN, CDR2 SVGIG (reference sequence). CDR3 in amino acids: CAWMKRGLYGYTF. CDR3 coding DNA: TGTGCCTGGATGAAGAGGGGACTTTATGGCTACACCTTC.

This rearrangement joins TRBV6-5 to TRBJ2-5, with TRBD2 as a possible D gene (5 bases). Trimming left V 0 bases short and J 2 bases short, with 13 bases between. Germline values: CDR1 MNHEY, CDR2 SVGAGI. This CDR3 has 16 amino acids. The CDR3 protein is CASSYSGRELQETQYF. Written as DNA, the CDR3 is TGTGCCAGCAGTTACTCGGGCCGGGAACTGCAAGAGACCCAGTACTTC.

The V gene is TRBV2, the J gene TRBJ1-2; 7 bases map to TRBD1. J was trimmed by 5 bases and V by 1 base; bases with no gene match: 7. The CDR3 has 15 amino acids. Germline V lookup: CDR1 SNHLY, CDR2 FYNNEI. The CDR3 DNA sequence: TGTGCCAGCAGTGAAGACAGGGGCGGGTTATATGGCTACACCTTC. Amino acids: CASSEDRGGLYGYTF.

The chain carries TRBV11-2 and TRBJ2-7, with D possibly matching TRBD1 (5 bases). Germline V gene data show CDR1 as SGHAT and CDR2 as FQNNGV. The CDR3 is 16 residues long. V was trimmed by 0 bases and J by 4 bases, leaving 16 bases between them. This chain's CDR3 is CASSLDFGQGGYEQYF. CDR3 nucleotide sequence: TGTGCCAGCAGCTTAGATTTTGGGCAGGGTGGGTACGAGCAGTACTTC.

The CDR3 loop is CASSLEVTTTTNEKLFF. The CDR3 bases are TGTGCCAGCAGCTTAGAGGTGACGACGACAACTAATGAAAAACTGTTTTTT. This chain joins TRBV7-9 and TRBJ1-4; D remains ambiguous. The CDR3 covers 17 residues. V was trimmed by 1 base and J by 0 bases, leaving 12 bases between them. Germline lookup yields CDR1 SEHNR and CDR2 FQNEAQ (reference sequence).

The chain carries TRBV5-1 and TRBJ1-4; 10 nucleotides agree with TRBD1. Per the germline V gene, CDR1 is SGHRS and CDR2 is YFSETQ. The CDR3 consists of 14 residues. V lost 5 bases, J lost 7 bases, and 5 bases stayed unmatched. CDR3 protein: CASRRGQGPEKLFF. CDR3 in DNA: TGCGCCAGCAGACGGGGACAGGGGCCTGAAAAACTGTTTTTT.

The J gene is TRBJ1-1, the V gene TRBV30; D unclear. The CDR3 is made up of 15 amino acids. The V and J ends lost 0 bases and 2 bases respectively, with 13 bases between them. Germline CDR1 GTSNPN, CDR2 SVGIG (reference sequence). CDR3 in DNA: TGTGCCTGGAGTGTCCAACAGAGGCGAAACACTGAAGCTTTCTTT. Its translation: CAWSVQQRRNTEAFF.

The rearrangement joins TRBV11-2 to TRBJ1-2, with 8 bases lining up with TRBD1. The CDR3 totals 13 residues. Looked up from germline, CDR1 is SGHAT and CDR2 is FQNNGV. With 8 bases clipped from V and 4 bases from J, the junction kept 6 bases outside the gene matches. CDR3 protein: CASQSDRAYGYTF. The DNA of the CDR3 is TGTGCCAGCCAATCGGACAGGGCCTATGGCTACACCTTC.

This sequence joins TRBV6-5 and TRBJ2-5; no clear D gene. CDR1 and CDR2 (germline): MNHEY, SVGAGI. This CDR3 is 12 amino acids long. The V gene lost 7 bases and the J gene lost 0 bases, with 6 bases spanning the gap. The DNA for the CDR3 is TGTGCCAGCAACAGTTACCAAGAGACCCAGTACTTC. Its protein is CASNSYQETQYF.

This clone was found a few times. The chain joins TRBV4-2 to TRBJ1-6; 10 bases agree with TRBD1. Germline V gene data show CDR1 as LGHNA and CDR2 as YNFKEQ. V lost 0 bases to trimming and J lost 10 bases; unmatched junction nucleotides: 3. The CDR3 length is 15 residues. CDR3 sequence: CASSQDRTGGSPLHF. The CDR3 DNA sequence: TGTGCCAGCAGCCAAGATCGGACAGGGGGATCACCCCTCCACTTT.

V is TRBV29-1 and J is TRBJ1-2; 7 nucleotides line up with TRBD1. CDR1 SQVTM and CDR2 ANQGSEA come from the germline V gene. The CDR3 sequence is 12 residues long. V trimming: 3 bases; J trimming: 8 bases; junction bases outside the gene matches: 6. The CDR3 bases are TGCAGCGTTGATAGGCAGGGGGGAGGCTACACCTTC. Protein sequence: CSVDRQGGGYTF.

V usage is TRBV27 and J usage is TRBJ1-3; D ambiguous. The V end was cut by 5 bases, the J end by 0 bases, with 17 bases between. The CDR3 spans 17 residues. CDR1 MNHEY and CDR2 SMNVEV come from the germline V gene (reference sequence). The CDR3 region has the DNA TGTGCCAGCAGTCCCCTTCTCGGTCCAAGCTCTGGAAACACCATATATTTT. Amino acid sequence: CASSPLLGPSSGNTIYF.

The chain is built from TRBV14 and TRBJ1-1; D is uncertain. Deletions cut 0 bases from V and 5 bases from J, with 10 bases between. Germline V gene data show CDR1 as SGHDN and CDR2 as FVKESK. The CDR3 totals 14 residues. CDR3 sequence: CASSQEGRWTEAFF. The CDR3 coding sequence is TGTGCCAGCAGCCAAGAAGGGAGGTGGACTGAAGCTTTCTTT.

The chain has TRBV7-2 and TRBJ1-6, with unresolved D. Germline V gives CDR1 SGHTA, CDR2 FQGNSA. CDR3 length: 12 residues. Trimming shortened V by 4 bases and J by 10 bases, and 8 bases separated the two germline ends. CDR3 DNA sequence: TGTGCCAGCAGCTACTCCGGATCACCCCTCCACTTT. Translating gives CASSYSGSPLHF.